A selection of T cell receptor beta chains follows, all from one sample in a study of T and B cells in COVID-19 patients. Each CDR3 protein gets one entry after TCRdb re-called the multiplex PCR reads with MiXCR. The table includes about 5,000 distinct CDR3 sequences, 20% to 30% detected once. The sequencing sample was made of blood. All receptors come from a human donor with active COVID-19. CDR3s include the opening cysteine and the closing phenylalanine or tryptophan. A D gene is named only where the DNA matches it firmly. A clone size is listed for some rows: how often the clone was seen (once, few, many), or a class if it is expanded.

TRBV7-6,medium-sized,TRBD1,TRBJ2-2,TGTGCCAGCAGCGCAGCGGGACAGGGTATCACCGGGGAGCTGTTTTTT,CASSAAGQGITGELFF
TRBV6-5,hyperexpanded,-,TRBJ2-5,TGTGCCAGCAGTTACGTACCAAACCAAGAGACCCAGTACTTC,CASSYVPNQETQYF
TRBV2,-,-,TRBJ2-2,TGTGCCAGCAGTGCAGTGACTTATAACACCGGGGAGCTGTTTTTT,CASSAVTYNTGELFF
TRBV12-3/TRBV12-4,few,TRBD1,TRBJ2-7,TGTGCCAGCAGTACGGGACAGGGTCCCTACGAGCAGTACTTC,CASSTGQGPYEQYF
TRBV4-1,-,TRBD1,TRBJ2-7,TGCGCCAGCAGCCTGACAGGGCAGCCCTACGAGCAGTACTTC,CASSLTGQPYEQYF
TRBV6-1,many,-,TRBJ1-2,TGTGCCAGCAGAGACAAGCTCTATGGCTACACCTTC,CASRDKLYGYTF
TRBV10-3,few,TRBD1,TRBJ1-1,TGTGCCATCAGCCGGACAGGGGAGAACACTGAAGCTTTCTTT,CAISRTGENTEAFF
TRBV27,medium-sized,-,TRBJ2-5,TGTGCCAGCCCTAAACCGCACCGCCTTAACCGACCGGGACTGAACTTC,CASPKPHRLNRPGLNF
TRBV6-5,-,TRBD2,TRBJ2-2,TGTGCCAGCACGCGGGGGGGGAACACCGGGGAGCTGTTTTTT,CASTRGGNTGELFF
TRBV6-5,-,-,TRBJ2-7,TGTGCCAGCAGTTGCCACACACCAAGTACGTCCTACGAGCAGTACTTC,CASSCHTPSTSYEQYF
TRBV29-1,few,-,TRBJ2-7,TGCAGCACAGTTAGGCTAAACTCCTACGAGCAGTACTTC,CSTVRLNSYEQYF
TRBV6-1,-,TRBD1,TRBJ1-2,TGTGCCAGCAGTGCCAGGACAGGGGTTTCGCGCGGCTATGGCTACACCTTC,CASSARTGVSRGYGYTF
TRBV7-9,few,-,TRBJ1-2,TGTGCCAGCAGCTTAACCGGGACACCCGACTACACCTTC,CASSLTGTPDYTF
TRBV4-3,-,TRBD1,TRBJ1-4,TGCGCCAGCAGCCAGGACAGGGAGGACCGTAAACTGTTTTTT,CASSQDREDRKLFF
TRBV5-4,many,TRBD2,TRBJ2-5,TGTGCCAGCAGCTCGCGACTAGCGGGAGGGAACCAAGAGACCCAGTACTTC,CASSSRLAGGNQETQYF
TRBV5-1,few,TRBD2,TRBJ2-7,TGCGCCAGCACCCCCAGCGGACTAGCGGGAGGCGAGCAGTACTTC,CASTPSGLAGGEQYF
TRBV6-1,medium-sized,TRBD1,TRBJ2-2,TGTGCCAGCACTGGGACAGGGGGTTTGAGCGGGGAGCTGTTTTTT,CASTGTGGLSGELFF
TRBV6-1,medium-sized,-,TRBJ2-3,TGTGCCAGCAGTGCTGAAGGGGGTACGCAGTATTTT,CASSAEGGTQYF
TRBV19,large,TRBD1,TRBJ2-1,TGTGCCAGTAGTATGGAAGGGACAGGGCCCAATGAGCAGTTCTTC,CASSMEGTGPNEQFF